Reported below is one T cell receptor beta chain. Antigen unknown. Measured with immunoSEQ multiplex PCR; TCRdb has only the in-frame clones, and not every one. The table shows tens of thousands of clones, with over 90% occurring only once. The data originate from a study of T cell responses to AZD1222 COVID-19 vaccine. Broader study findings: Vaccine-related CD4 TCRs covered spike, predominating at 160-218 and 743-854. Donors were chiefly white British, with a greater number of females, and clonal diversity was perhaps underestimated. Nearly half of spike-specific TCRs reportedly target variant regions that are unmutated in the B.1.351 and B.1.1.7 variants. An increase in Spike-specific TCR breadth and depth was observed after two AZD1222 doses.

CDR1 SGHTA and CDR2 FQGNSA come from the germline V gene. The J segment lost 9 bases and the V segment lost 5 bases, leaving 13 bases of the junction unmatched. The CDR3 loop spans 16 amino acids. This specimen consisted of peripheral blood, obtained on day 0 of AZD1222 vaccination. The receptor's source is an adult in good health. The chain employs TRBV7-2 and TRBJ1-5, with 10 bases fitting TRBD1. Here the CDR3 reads CASSRPSGTGVWPQHF. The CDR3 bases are TGTGCCAGCAGCCGCCCCTCCGGGACAGGGGTTTGGCCCCAGCATTTT.